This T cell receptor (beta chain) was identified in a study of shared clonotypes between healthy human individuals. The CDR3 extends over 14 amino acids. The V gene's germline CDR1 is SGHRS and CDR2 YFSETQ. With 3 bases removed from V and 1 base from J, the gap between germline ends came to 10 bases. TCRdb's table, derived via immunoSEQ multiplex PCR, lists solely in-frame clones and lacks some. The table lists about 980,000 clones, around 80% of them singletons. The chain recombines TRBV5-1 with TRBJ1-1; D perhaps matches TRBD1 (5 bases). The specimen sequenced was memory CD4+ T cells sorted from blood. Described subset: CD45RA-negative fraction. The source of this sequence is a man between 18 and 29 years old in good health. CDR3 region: CASSWGGQNTEAFF. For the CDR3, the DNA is TGCGCCAGCAGCTGGGGGGGTCAGAACACTGAAGCTTTCTTT.